This record concerns one T cell receptor beta chain sequence. Its antigen is not identified. Expressed TCRB transcripts were sequenced after all isolated RNA was converted to cDNA. Using immunoSEQ multiplex PCR, the repertoire was profiled, and TCRdb retains in-frame clones only, with some absent. The table includes fewer than 500,000 clones, around 13% detected once. V was trimmed by 0 bases and J by 2 bases, leaving 8 bases between them. The CDR3 loop spans 15 amino acids. The germline V gene has CDR1 SGHAT and CDR2 FQNNGV. The sample originates from a study of beta chain features in type 1 diabetes. General observations from the study: Patients with type 1 diabetes showed fewer VDJ junction insertions and more deletions. For Type 1 diabetes patients, all four CD4+ subsets carried TCRB CDR3s that were moderately but significantly shorter.

The clonotype comes from a man aged 25 to 45 in good health. Sequencing was performed on naive CD4+ T cells from blood. The chain uses TRBV11-2 and TRBJ2-1; D remains unclear. The DNA of the CDR3 is TGTGCCAGCAGCTTAGAGGGTTTTCCCTACAATGAGCAGTTCTTC. Its translation is CASSLEGFPYNEQFF.